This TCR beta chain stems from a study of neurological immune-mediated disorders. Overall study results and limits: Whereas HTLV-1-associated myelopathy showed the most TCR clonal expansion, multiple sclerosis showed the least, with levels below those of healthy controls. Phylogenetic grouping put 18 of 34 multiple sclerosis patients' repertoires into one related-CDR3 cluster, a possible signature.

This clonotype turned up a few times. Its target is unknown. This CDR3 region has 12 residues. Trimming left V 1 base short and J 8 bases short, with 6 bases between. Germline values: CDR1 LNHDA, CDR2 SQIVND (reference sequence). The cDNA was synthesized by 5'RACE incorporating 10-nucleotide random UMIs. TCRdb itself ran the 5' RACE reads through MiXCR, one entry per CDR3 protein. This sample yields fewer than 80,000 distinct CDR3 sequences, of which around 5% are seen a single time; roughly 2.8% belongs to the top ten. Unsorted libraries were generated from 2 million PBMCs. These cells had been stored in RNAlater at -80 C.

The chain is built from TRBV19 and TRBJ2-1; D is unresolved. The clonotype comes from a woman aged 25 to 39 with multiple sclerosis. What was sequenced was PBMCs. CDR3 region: CASSIVGDEQFF. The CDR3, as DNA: TGTGCCAGTAGTATAGTGGGCGATGAGCAGTTCTTC.